These 21 T cell receptor beta chains share one sample of origin, sequenced in a study of T cells in women clearing cervical HPV infection. The data were produced by immunoSEQ multiplex PCR, yet TCRdb's version contains in-frame clones alone and is incomplete. This table lists 30,000 to 45,000 clones. The specimen was blood buffy coat. The receptors here all came from a woman between 18 and 70 years old with a cervical HPV16 infection that either progressed to CIN3+ or cleared (not recorded which).

To note about this clone: A junction end diverges from the germline sequence, so it may reflect a read error. The read ends 3 residues early relative to the CDR3; the germline J gene fills the gap. This sequence joins TRBV23-1 and TRBJ2-2; no definite D call. TRBV23-1 is treated as an ORF (open reading frame) with a function not yet certain. This CDR3 comprises 18 residues. The sequenced part of the CDR3 DNA is TGCGCCAGCAGTCAATCATTGCAGGCCCTTACGAACACTGGGGAG. Protein sequence: CASSQSLQALTNTGE. The complete CDR3 protein is CASSQSLQALTNTGELFF.

As for this clone: The read comes to an end 3 residues before the CDR3 does, leaving the germline J gene to fill in the end. J is TRBJ2-7 and V is TRBV5-4; D possibly corresponds to TRBD1 (6 bases). V was cut by 0 bases and J by 2 bases, with 12 bases left in between. This CDR3 spans 15 amino acids. The germline CDR1 and CDR2 sequences are SGHNT and YYREEE (reference sequence). Incomplete CDR3 DNA: TGTGCCAGCAGCTTGGCCGCGCAGGGGACCTACGAG. Translating gives CASSLAAQGTYE. The whole CDR3 sequence is CASSLAAQGTYEQYF.

As regards this clone: The read terminates 3 residues ahead of where the CDR3 ends, so the germline J gene completes it. The chain recombines TRBV12-3 or TRBV12-4 with TRBJ2-7; possibly TRBD1 for D (5 bases). The CDR3 is 13 amino acids. The V end lost 3 bases, the J end lost 2 bases, and 8 bases lay between the germline ends. The CDR3 loop is CASSFGRAYEQYF. Incomplete CDR3 DNA: TGTGCCAGCAGTTTCGGCAGGGCCTACGAG.

A word on this clone: Read sequence stops 3 residues before the CDR3 end, and the germline J gene provides the missing end. The chain is built from TRBV11-1 and TRBJ1-6; D gene uncertain. With 4 bases removed from V and 9 bases from J, the gap between germline ends came to 10 bases. CDR3 length: 13 residues. Germline CDR1 SGHAT, CDR2 FQDESV (reference sequence). This CDR3 reads CASSSHSFSPLHF. The CDR3 DNA, read in part, is TGTGCCAGCAGCTCGCACTCCTTTTCACCC.

Measured by frequency, this clone is large (0.1 to 1%). The CDR3 goes on 3 residues after the read ends, and that part is filled in from the germline J gene. The chain carries TRBV6-2 or TRBV6-3 and TRBJ2-2, with D tentatively TRBD1 (5 bases). This CDR3 has 15 amino acids. CDR1 and CDR2 (germline): MNHEY, SVGEGT. V was clipped by 5 bases and J by 9 bases, with 19 bases between them. The CDR3 is CASSTIQRGSWELFF. CDR3 DNA, as far as it was read: TGTGCCAGCAGTACCATACAAAGGGGATCGTGGGAG.

A word on this clone: Read data end 3 residues before the CDR3 end; the end is taken from the germline J gene. J is TRBJ1-1 and V is TRBV6-2 or TRBV6-3; no reliable D call. V dropped 1 base and J dropped 4 bases, with 10 bases sitting between them. Germline loops: CDR1 MNHEY, CDR2 SVGEGT. This CDR3 spans 14 amino acids. CDR3 region: CASSYYQRSTEAFF. CDR3 DNA (partial): TGTGCCAGCAGTTACTACCAGCGGAGCACTGAA.

As regards this clone: The read comes to an end 3 residues before the CDR3 does, leaving the germline J gene to fill in the end. The chain uses TRBV18 and TRBJ1-2; D is unresolved. The CDR3 is 15 amino acids. Germline V gene lookup returns CDR1 KGHSH and CDR2 LQKENI. V shed 3 bases and J shed 0 bases, with 11 bases lying between them. CDR3 bases read: TGTGCCAGCTCACCTAGCCAGCCCTCTAACTATGGC. It codes for CASSPSQPSNYG. Given in full, the CDR3 is CASSPSQPSNYGYTF.

A word on this clone: The missing CDR3 end, 3 residues past where the read stops, is filled in from the germline J gene. The chain has TRBV5-1 and TRBJ2-1, with 10 bases lining up with TRBD2. The CDR3 length is 16 residues. Unmatched junction bases numbered 6, after V lost 2 bases and J lost 4 bases. Germline V CDR1 and CDR2: SGHRS, YFSETQ. The CDR3 reads CASSFEPTSGYNEQFF. CDR3 DNA (partial): TGCGCCAGCAGCTTCGAGCCGACTAGCGGGTACAATGAG.

A word on this clone: The read ends 3 residues early relative to the CDR3; the germline J gene fills the gap. The chain couples TRBV7-2 to TRBJ1-2, with 8 positions matching TRBD1. CDR1 is SGHTA, CDR2 FQGNSA, per germline. With V trimmed by 5 bases and J by 7 bases, 6 bases remained unmatched. The CDR3 has 13 residues. The sequenced part of the CDR3 DNA is TGTGCCAGCAGCAAGGACAGGGCGGGTGGC. This translates into CASSKDRAGG. The CDR3 in full is CASSKDRAGGYTF. The whole variable domain, filled in from reference TRBV7-2 and TRBJ1-2, reads GAGVSQSPSNKVTEKGKDVELRCDPISGHTALYWYRQSLGQGLEFLIYFQGNSAPDKSGLPSDRFSAERTGGSVSTLTIQRTQQEDSAVYLCASSKDRAGGYTFGSGTRLTVV.

Points on this clone: The read finishes 3 residues shy of the CDR3 end, and the germline J gene is used to complete it. The chain combines TRBV7-2 with TRBJ2-1; 8 nucleotides align to TRBD2. This CDR3 spans 15 amino acids. V lost 0 bases to trimming and J lost 5 bases; unmatched junction nucleotides: 3. Germline CDR1 is SGHTA and CDR2 is FQGNSA. The CDR3 region is CASSLAAGGNNEQFF. Partial CDR3 DNA: TGTGCCAGCAGCTTAGCGGCGGGGGGAAACAATGAG.

Turning to this clone: The read finishes 3 residues shy of the CDR3 end, and the germline J gene is used to complete it. The chain has TRBV20-1 and TRBJ2-2; D is undetermined. The CDR3 runs 12 residues. Germline V gene sequence: CDR1 DFQATT, CDR2 SNEGSKA (reference sequence). This chain's CDR3 is CSARQVPVSLFF. Partial CDR3 DNA: TGCAGTGCTAGACAGGTTCCCGTTTCG.

The chain's CDR3 is CASNPPRGQGAGELFF. Partial CDR3 DNA: TGTGCCAGCAATCCCCCGCGCGGCCAGGGGGCCGGGGAG. J is TRBJ2-2 and V is TRBV2; 7 positions match TRBD1. Read sequence stops 3 residues before the CDR3 end, and the germline J gene provides the missing end. Germline CDR1 reads SNHLY; CDR2 reads FYNNEI. Trimming removed 7 bases from V and 6 bases from J; junction bases left unmatched: 14. CDR3 length equals 16 residues.

About this clone: Coverage ceases 3 residues before the CDR3 finishes, and the germline J gene fills in the end. The V and J genes are TRBV12-3 or TRBV12-4 and TRBJ2-3, with TRBD2 matching 7 bases. The CDR3 totals 16 residues. V gave up 6 bases and J gave up 0 bases; unmatched junction bases: 9. The covered CDR3 bases are TGTGCCAGCAGCCTAGACGGCGGGGGAAGCACAGATACG. Its protein is CASSLDGGGSTDT. The entire CDR3 protein is CASSLDGGGSTDTQYF.

To note about this clone: Coverage ceases 3 residues before the CDR3 finishes, and the germline J gene fills in the end. The chain combines TRBV20-1 with TRBJ2-1; 13 nucleotides match TRBD2. V dropped 3 bases and J dropped 6; count of bases not matched to a gene: 5. CDR1 is DFQATT and CDR2 is SNEGSKA in the germline V gene (reference sequence). This CDR3 region has 15 residues. The CDR3 sequence is CSASPTSGGLNEQFF. The covered CDR3 bases are TGCAGTGCTAGCCCGACTAGCGGGGGGCTCAATGAG.

The CDR3 loop reads CAWSPPLGGTYEQYF. CDR3 bases read: TGTGCCTGGAGTCCGCCTTTGGGGGGAACCTACGAG. The chain couples TRBV30 to TRBJ2-7; perhaps TRBD2 as D (6 bases). The read ends 3 residues before the CDR3 terminus; that terminus is restored from the germline J gene. V gave up 2 bases and J gave up 2 bases, with 16 bases separating them. This CDR3 contains 15 residues. Germline V gives CDR1 GTSNPN, CDR2 SVGIG (reference sequence).

Notes on this clone: The CDR3 end is not reached by the read, which stops 3 residues before it; the germline J gene fills it in. The chain employs TRBV12-3 or TRBV12-4 and TRBJ2-5; 10 bases fit TRBD1. The CDR3 runs 15 residues. J was trimmed by 6 bases and V by 6 bases; bases with no gene match: 10. CDR3 amino acids: CASSRGTGAEKTQYF. CDR3 DNA, as far as it was read: TGTGCCAGCAGCCGCGGGACAGGGGCGGAAAAGACC.

Comment on this clone: The read finishes 3 residues shy of the CDR3 end, and the germline J gene is used to complete it. The J gene is TRBJ2-2, the V gene TRBV13, with D tentatively TRBD1 or TRBD2 (5 bases each). This CDR3 comprises 12 residues. CDR1 and CDR2 (germline): PRHDT, FYEKMQ (reference sequence). Incomplete CDR3 DNA: TGTGCCAGCAGCTTAAGAGGGGAAAAG. As protein: CASSLRGEK. The full CDR3 protein reads CASSLRGEKLFF.

This clone counts as medium-sized by frequency. The read terminates 3 residues ahead of where the CDR3 ends, so the germline J gene completes it. The rearrangement joins TRBV6-2 or TRBV6-3 to TRBJ2-4, with 10 bases aligning to TRBD1. The germline V gene has CDR1 MNHEY and CDR2 SVGEGT. CDR3 length: 12 amino acids. The CDR3 bases that were read are TGTGCCAGCAGTCAGGACAGGGGGGTT. This sequence encodes CASSQDRGV. From start to end, the CDR3 is CASSQDRGVQYF.

Worth noting for this clone: The read terminates 3 residues before the CDR3 end, so the remaining end is supplied by the germline J gene. V is TRBV6-1 and J is TRBJ1-2; 8 nucleotides agree with TRBD1. After removal of 3 bases from V and 0 bases from J, the junction contained 3 bases not matched to a gene. The length of the CDR3 is 15 residues. Germline V gene data show CDR1 as MNHNS and CDR2 as SASEGT. The CDR3 bases that were read are TGTGCCAGCAGTGAGGGACAGGTGCCTAACTATGGC. Residues: CASSEGQVPNYG. The whole CDR3 sequence reads CASSEGQVPNYGYTF.

This clone is called medium-sized based on its frequency. Read sequence stops 3 residues before the CDR3 end, and the germline J gene provides the missing end. The chain employs TRBV14 and TRBJ1-6; D is unresolved. Trimming shortened V by 2 bases and J by 7 bases, and 3 bases separated the two germline ends. The germline V gene has CDR1 SGHDN and CDR2 FVKESK. The CDR3 sequence is 12 residues long. The CDR3 bases that were read are TGTGCCAGCAGCCAACAGAATTCACCC. Residues: CASSQQNSP. The CDR3, in full, reads CASSQQNSPLHF.

Turning to this clone: The read is 3 residues too short to cover the CDR3 end, so that end is filled in from the germline J gene. The gene calls are TRBV6-2 or TRBV6-3 and TRBJ1-1, with D possibly being TRBD1 (5 bases). Deletions cut 4 bases from V and 2 bases from J, with 8 bases between. Looked up from germline, CDR1 is MNHEY and CDR2 is SVGEGT. This CDR3 has 13 amino acids. CDR3 protein: CASSWTLNTEAFF. The DNA read from the CDR3 is TGTGCCAGCAGTTGGACACTAAACACTGAA.